This T cell receptor (beta chain) was captured in a study of a mutant IDH1 vaccine in newly diagnosed glioma. Per germline, CDR1 MNHEY and CDR2 SVGAGI. CDR3 length: 15 amino acids. V lost 6 bases to trimming and J lost 1 base; unmatched junction nucleotides: 8. Some clones are missing from TCRdb's copy, which holds only in-frame ones; the method was immunoSEQ multiplex PCR. The data contain about 60,000 clones, about four fifths of them seen just once; the ten biggest clones take up roughly 5.3%. Stated time point: week 35, safety follow-up. Doses consisted of 300 ug of mutant IDH1 20-mer peptide each, paired with topical imiquimod. Only a few counts were recorded for this clone. Its antigen is undetermined.

The input for sequencing was PBMCs, taken from a glioma patient whose treatment included an IDH1 peptide vaccine. This receptor was identified in a man between 40 and 49 years old with glioma. The gene calls are TRBV6-5 and TRBJ2-5; 7 bases align to TRBD1. The CDR3 reads CASSRDRVGQETQYF. The CDR3 DNA reads as TGTGCCAGCAGCCGCGACAGGGTGGGCCAAGAGACCCAGTACTTC.